Listed below are T cell receptor beta chains from one sample, sequenced in a study of monozygotic twins with inflammatory bowel disease. TCRdb re-called the 5' RACE reads and gives one entry per CDR3 protein, without DNA. The listing contains 80,000 or so distinct CDR3 sequences. The sequenced material came from blood. Receptor source: a human donor with ulcerative colitis or Crohn's disease, or a healthy co-twin of an affected twin (not recorded which). Each CDR3 is given with its conserved first and last residue.

j_call v_call cdr3_aa
TRBJ1-5 TRBV20-1 CSASGTGDQPQHF
TRBJ2-7 TRBV10-3 CAISDKVGGEQYF
TRBJ1-5 TRBV19 CASSRQGFGNQPQHF
TRBJ1-2 TRBV12-3/TRBV12-4 CASSSVYYGYTF
TRBJ1-5 TRBV20-1 CSAIIRSFRDTTYLNQPQHF
TRBJ2-3 TRBV4-2 CATVGGADTQYF
TRBJ2-2 TRBV4-1 CASSQDGASGANTGELFF
TRBJ1-1 TRBV5-5 CASSLVTAMNTEAFF
TRBJ2-5 TRBV6-1 CASTRAQETQYF
TRBJ2-2 TRBV7-2 CASSLEGRRGELFF
TRBJ1-1 TRBV6-6 CASSYTRNTEAFF
TRBJ1-2 TRBV5-1 CASSLGPPRRGLDGYTF
TRBJ2-7 TRBV12-3/TRBV12-4 CASSYRDRVYEQYF
TRBJ2-2 TRBV5-1 CASSSGLAANTGELFF
TRBJ1-3 TRBV20-1 CSASVGSGNTIYF
TRBJ2-1 TRBV24-1 CATRGHGTEAGEQFF
TRBJ1-5 TRBV28 CASSGGGSNQPQHF
TRBJ2-7 TRBV7-8 CASSLAWRGANEQYF
TRBJ1-2 TRBV5-4 CASLDRRGVNYGYTF
TRBJ2-5 TRBV7-3 CASSPGTSGTQETQYF
TRBJ1-5 TRBV7-2 CASSSGTPLGPQHF